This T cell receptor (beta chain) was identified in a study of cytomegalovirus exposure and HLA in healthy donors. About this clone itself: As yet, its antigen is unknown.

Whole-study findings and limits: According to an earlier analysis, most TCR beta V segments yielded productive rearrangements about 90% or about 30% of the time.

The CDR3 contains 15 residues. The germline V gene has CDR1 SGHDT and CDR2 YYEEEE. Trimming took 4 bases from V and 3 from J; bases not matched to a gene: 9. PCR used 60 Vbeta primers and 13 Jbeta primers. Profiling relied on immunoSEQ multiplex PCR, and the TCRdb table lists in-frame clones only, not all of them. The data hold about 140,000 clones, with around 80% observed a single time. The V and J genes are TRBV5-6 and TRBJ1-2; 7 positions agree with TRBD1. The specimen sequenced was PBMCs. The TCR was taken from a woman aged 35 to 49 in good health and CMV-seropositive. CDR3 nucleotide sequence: TGTGCCAGCAGCCCCACCGACAGGGTAGACTATGGCTACACCTTC. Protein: CASSPTDRVDYGYTF.